Below are 15 T cell receptor beta chains sequenced from a single sample in a study of T cell responses to AZD1222 COVID-19 vaccine. Clones were read by immunoSEQ multiplex PCR, and TCRdb kept only the in-frame ones, dropping some. The table lists more than 100,000 clones, almost 85% of them singletons. The input for sequencing was peripheral blood, taken 28 days after the second dose of the MenACWY control vaccine. Receptors originate from an adult who received the MenACWY meningococcal vaccine as a control.

V gene TRBV27 combines with J gene TRBJ2-1, with TRBD2 matching over 8 bases. CDR1 and CDR2 (germline): MNHEY, SMNVEV (reference sequence). The CDR3 covers 15 residues. With 5 bases clipped from V and 1 base from J, the junction kept 4 bases outside the gene matches. The DNA for the CDR3 is TGTGCCAGCAGTCCCCGCGGGGGGTCCTACAATGAGCAGTTCTTC. Amino acid sequence: CASSPRGGSYNEQFF.

V usage is TRBV25-1 and J usage is TRBJ2-1, with 8 bases lining up with TRBD1. The V and J ends lost 3 bases and 6 bases, in that order; junction bases with no gene match: 10. CDR3 length: 16 amino acids. Germline V gene data show CDR1 as MGHDK and CDR2 as SYGVNS. The chain's CDR3 is CASSEMGGQGFNEQFF. DNA for the CDR3: TGTGCCAGCAGTGAGATGGGAGGACAGGGATTCAATGAGCAGTTCTTC.

The chain recombines TRBV11-2 with TRBJ2-7; D gene uncertain. The CDR3 runs 11 residues. CDR1 is SGHAT and CDR2 is FQNNGV in the germline V gene. The V end lost 5 bases, the J end lost 3 bases, and 5 bases lay between the germline ends. In DNA form, the CDR3 reads TGTGCCAGCAGCGCAAACTACGAGCAGTACGTC. It yields the protein CASSANYEQYV.

This clone has only one observation. The V and J genes are TRBV5-1 and TRBJ1-2, with 7 bases matching TRBD1. Germline V lookup: CDR1 SGHRS, CDR2 YFSETQ. The length of the CDR3 is 14 residues. V lost 2 bases, J lost 7 bases, and 8 bases stayed unmatched. The CDR3 DNA is TGCGCCAGCAGCTTAGACAGGGAGGTTTCTGGCTACACCTTC. Protein product: CASSLDREVSGYTF.

The V call is TRBV5-1, the J call TRBJ1-2; D ambiguous. CDR3 length: 15 amino acids. V lost 0 bases, J lost 7 bases, and 16 bases lay in between. Germline V CDR1 and CDR2: SGHRS, YFSETQ. The DNA of the CDR3 is TGCGCCAGCAGCTTGGAAGCAAGATCCGGGTCTGGCTACACCTTC. Its protein is CASSLEARSGSGYTF.

J is TRBJ1-4 and V is TRBV18; 7 positions agree with TRBD1. CDR1 and CDR2 from the germline V gene are KGHSH and LQKENI. Unmatched junction bases numbered 10, after V lost 3 bases and J lost 0 bases. The CDR3 consists of 18 residues. CDR3 sequence reads: CASSPQKGAPATNEKLFF. In DNA, the CDR3 is TGTGCCAGCTCACCGCAAAAGGGGGCGCCCGCAACTAATGAAAAACTGTTTTTT.

The chain couples TRBV3-1 (or the pseudogene TRBV3-2) to TRBJ1-2, with 7 bases aligning to TRBD1. This CDR3 has 16 residues. The germline gives CDR1 LGHDT, CDR2 YNNKEL (reference sequence). V was pared by 2 bases and J by 4 bases, with 10 bases of the junction left unmatched. CDR3 region: CASSQIQGGAAYGYTF. DNA of the CDR3: TGTGCCAGCAGCCAAATTCAGGGGGGCGCCGCCTATGGCTACACCTTC.

The sample holds a few counts of this clone. The genes are TRBV5-8 and TRBJ2-1, with TRBD1 identical over 9 bases. Germline loops: CDR1 SGHTS, CDR2 YDEGEE. There are 16 residues in the CDR3. V lost 2 bases to trimming and J lost 0 bases; unmatched junction nucleotides: 3. Here the CDR3 reads CASSLGQGSSYNEQFF. In nucleotides, the CDR3 is TGTGCCAGCAGCTTAGGACAGGGGAGCTCCTACAATGAGCAGTTCTTC.

This sequence joins TRBV6-2 or TRBV6-3 and TRBJ2-7; the D gene is possibly TRBD2 (5 bases). Germline-derived CDR1 and CDR2 are MNHEY and SVGEGT. Trimming removed 2 bases from V and 5 bases from J, with 10 bases in between. This CDR3 comprises 13 residues. CDR3 in DNA: TGTGCCAGCAGTTACGAACTAGTAAACGAGCAGTACTTC. Its translation is CASSYELVNEQYF.

This clone has a single count. The chain's CDR3 is CASSFNLDKEAFF. DNA of the CDR3: TGTGCCAGCAGTTTCAACCTGGATAAAGAAGCTTTCTTT. The chain uses TRBV12-3 or TRBV12-4 and TRBJ1-1; D is unclear. The V gene lost 3 bases and the J gene lost 8 bases, with 13 bases spanning the gap. The CDR3 extends over 13 amino acids.

This clone was seen just once. J is TRBJ2-7 and V is TRBV21-1; the table names TRBD1, a call not compared with the DNA. TRBV21-1 is a recognized pseudogene. This CDR3 has 16 residues. The DNA of the CDR3 is TGTGCCAGCAGCAAAGGAAGGGCAGGGATCGGCTACGAGCAGTACGTC. This sequence encodes CASSKGRAGIGYEQYV.

The rearrangement uses TRBV19 and TRBJ1-2, with 7 bases lining up with TRBD1. The germline V gene has CDR1 LNHDA and CDR2 SQIVND (reference sequence). This CDR3 is 14 amino acids long. V gave up 6 bases and J gave up 0 bases; unmatched junction bases: 4. The CDR3 DNA sequence: TGTGCCAGTAGCTCGGGACAGTCTAACTATGGCTACACCTTC. Residues: CASSSGQSNYGYTF.

The chain has TRBV28 and TRBJ1-4, with TRBD1 matching 7 bases. Germline V CDR1 and CDR2: MDHEN, SYDVKM. J was trimmed by 8 bases and V by 5 bases; bases with no gene match: 14. The CDR3 has 16 amino acids. The CDR3 nucleotides read TGTGCCAGCAGTCAGCACCCAGGGGGAGTAGGAGAAAAACTGTTTTTT. Residues: CASSQHPGGVGEKLFF.

This clone was seen many times. V usage is TRBV27 and J usage is TRBJ1-5, with 8 bases fitting TRBD1. From germline, CDR1 is MNHEY and CDR2 SMNVEV (reference sequence). The V segment lost 7 bases and the J segment 1 base; nucleotides outside the gene matches: 6. The CDR3 consists of 15 residues. In nucleotides, the CDR3 is TGTGCCAGCAAACCTGGGACAGGCAGCAATCAGCCCCAGCATTTT. This encodes CASKPGTGSNQPQHF.

The chain carries TRBV28 and TRBJ2-3; the match to TRBD2 covers 7 bases. The CDR3 is 14 amino acids. Trimming removed 2 bases from V and 5 bases from J; junction bases left unmatched: 4. Per germline, CDR1 MDHEN and CDR2 SYDVKM. This CDR3 is CASSLAGEGDTQYF. The CDR3 coding sequence is TGTGCCAGCAGTTTAGCGGGAGAGGGAGATACGCAGTATTTT. The variable domain in full, with the rest retrieved from reference TRBV28 and TRBJ2-3, is DVKVTQSSRYLVKRTGEKVFLECVQDMDHENMFWYRQDPGLGLRLIYFSYDVKMKEKGDIPEGYSVSREKKERFSLILESASTNQTSMYLCASSLAGEGDTQYFGPGTRLTVL.